What follows describes a single T cell receptor (beta chain). Its antigen is as yet unknown. The sample comes from a study of shared clonotypes between healthy human individuals. Study findings and constraints: Clonotypes shared by all four sorted-subset donors had higher generation probabilities than non-shared clonotypes.

Sorted-subset replicate PCR reactions contained roughly 200 ng DNA, corresponding to around 30,000 T cell genomes. Profiled with immunoSEQ multiplex PCR; TCRdb holds only in-frame clones, not every one. The repertoire holds some 690,000 clones, with 90% as singletons. The V and J ends lost 4 bases and 8 bases, in that order; junction bases with no gene match: 8. Looked up from germline, CDR1 is SGHRS and CDR2 is YFSETQ. The CDR3 runs to 14 residues. The sequence was obtained from a man between 18 and 29 years old in good health. Some clones in this sample may be carry-over from other donors' samples. The sample comprised memory CD8+ T cells from PBMCs. Subset noted: CD45RO+ cells pooled with CCR7-negative TemRA cells. The chain has TRBV5-1 and TRBJ2-1, with 8 bases lining up with TRBD1. This chain's CDR3 is CASSLRTGRDEQFF. DNA for the CDR3: TGCGCCAGCAGCCTAAGGACAGGGCGGGATGAGCAGTTCTTC.